These 29 T cell receptor beta chains were all obtained from the same sample, sequenced in a study of CD8 T cells in Susac syndrome. Reverse transcription used 0.5 to 1 ug RNA and random hexamers. TCRdb reanalysed the immunoSEQ multiplex PCR reads using MiXCR and keeps one entry per CDR3 protein. Of roughly 150,000 distinct CDR3 sequences in the sample, 85% to 95% were seen once. The sequenced material came from CD4+ T cells from PBMCs. Receptors originate from a human donor with Susac syndrome.

The rearrangement links TRBV2 to TRBJ2-3; 11 bases map to TRBD2. The trim removed 7 bases at V and 2 bases at J, leaving 11 bases unmatched. The CDR3 consists of 17 residues. Germline V CDR1 and CDR2: SNHLY, FYNNEI. This CDR3 is CASNPGRLAGPTDTQYF. Written as DNA, the CDR3 is TGTGCCAGCAACCCCGGCCGACTAGCGGGGCCCACAGATACGCAGTATTTT.

The chain has TRBV5-4 and TRBJ1-1; D is perhaps TRBD1 (5 bases). V was pared by 4 bases and J by 6 bases, with 16 bases between. The CDR3 length is 14 residues. Germline CDR1 SGHNT, CDR2 YYREEE (reference sequence). The chain's CDR3 is CASSITGTGAEAFF. The CDR3 DNA is TGTGCCAGCAGCATTACCGGAACAGGCGCTGAAGCTTTCTTT.

The J gene is TRBJ1-5, the V gene TRBV21-1; the table's D call, TRBD1, has no DNA check behind it. TRBV21-1 is designated a pseudogene. The CDR3 runs 14 residues. For the CDR3, the DNA is TGTGCCAGCAGCAAAGAGGACAGTTATCAGCCCCAGCATTTT. It yields the protein CASSKEDSYQPQHF.

V is TRBV18 and J is TRBJ2-3; D unclear. Trimming cost V 3 bases and J 7 bases, with 8 bases left between them. Germline CDR1 is KGHSH and CDR2 is LQKENI. There are 12 residues in the CDR3. The CDR3 region is CASSPEEHTQYF. The DNA for the CDR3 is TGTGCCAGCTCACCCGAGGAGCATACGCAGTATTTT. The whole variable domain, filled in from reference TRBV18 and TRBJ2-3, reads NAGVMQNPRHLVRRRGQEARLRCSPMKGHSHVYWYRQLPEEGLKFMVYLQKENIIDESGMPKERFSAEFPKEGPSILRIQQVVRGDSAAYFCASSPEEHTQYFGPGTRLTVL.

This chain uses TRBV4-1 with TRBJ2-7; TRBD1 or TRBD2 may be the D gene (5 bases each). V was shortened by 5 bases and J by 0 bases, with 11 bases between the two germline ends. The CDR3 spans 14 residues. Germline V CDR1 and CDR2: MGHRA, YSYEKL. CDR3 DNA: TGCGCCAGCAGCACCGAGGGGAGCTCCTACGAGCAGTACTTC. Its translation is CASSTEGSSYEQYF.

This rearrangement joins TRBV12-3 or TRBV12-4 to TRBJ1-2, with TRBD1 matching 7 bases. CDR3 size: 13 residues. J gave up 7 bases and V 7 bases, and 9 bases lay outside the gene matches. DNA of the CDR3: TGTGCCAGCAAAATAGACAGGGTGCGTGGCTACACCTTC. Translated: CASKIDRVRGYTF.

This clonotype appeared once. The chain has TRBV12-3 or TRBV12-4 and TRBJ2-5; TRBD2 aligns across 8 bases. J lost 5 bases, V lost 3 bases, and 14 bases had no gene match. This CDR3 is built from 17 residues. The CDR3 DNA is TGTGCCAGCAGTTTCTGGTCTAGCGGGCGATTCGAGGAGACCCAGTACTTC. Translated: CASSFWSSGRFEETQYF.

V usage is TRBV4-2 and J usage is TRBJ2-7; TRBD1 agrees at 8 bases. The V gene end was trimmed by 4 bases and the J gene end by 5 bases; junction bases not matched to a gene: 4. CDR1 is LGHNA, CDR2 YNFKEQ, per germline. The CDR3 consists of 13 residues. CDR3 amino acids: CASSPPGQDEQYF. The DNA for the CDR3 is TGTGCCAGCAGCCCGCCGGGACAGGACGAGCAGTACTTC.

V and J are TRBV7-9 and TRBJ2-5, with D perhaps TRBD2 (5 bases). Per the germline V gene, CDR1 is SEHNR and CDR2 is FQNEAQ (reference sequence). V dropped 3 bases and J dropped 9 bases, with 14 bases sitting between them. The CDR3 totals 13 residues. The CDR3 nucleotides are TGTGCCAGCAGCTTTATGCCGGCGGAGGCCCAGTACTTC. It yields the protein CASSFMPAEAQYF.

This clonotype was detected only once. The chain couples TRBV7-9 to TRBJ2-3; perhaps TRBD2 as D (5 bases). CDR1 and CDR2 (germline): SEHNR, FQNEAQ (reference sequence). The CDR3 has 12 residues. V was trimmed by 6 bases and J by 9 bases, leaving 13 bases between them. CDR3 protein: CASSSTTGTQYF. The CDR3 bases are TGTGCCAGCAGTTCTACCACGGGGACGCAGTATTTT.

This clonotype was seen only once. The CDR3 coding sequence is TGTGCCAGCAGTGTGGTGACTAATGAAAAACTGTTTTTT. It is translated as CASSVVTNEKLFF. The chain recombines TRBV2 with TRBJ1-4; D not certain. V shed 4 bases and J shed 2 bases, with 5 bases lying between them. CDR3 length: 13 residues. Germline assignment: CDR1 SNHLY and CDR2 FYNNEI.

The chain couples TRBV5-4 to TRBJ2-2, with TRBD2 identical over 7 bases. This CDR3 contains 15 residues. The germline gives CDR1 SGHNT, CDR2 YYREEE (reference sequence). V shed 4 bases, J shed 4 bases, and the junction held 7 bases outside the gene matches. CDR3 loop: CASSPEGGVTGELFF. Written as DNA, the CDR3 is TGTGCCAGCAGCCCGGAGGGAGGGGTCACCGGGGAGCTGTTTTTT. The full variable domain, completed using reference TRBV5-4 and TRBJ2-2, is ETGVTQSPTHLIKTRGQQVTLRCSSQSGHNTVSWYQQALGQGPQFIFQYYREEENGRGNFPPRFSGLQFPNYSSELNVNALELDDSALYLCASSPEGGVTGELFFGEGSRLTVL.

V gene TRBV3-1 combines with J gene TRBJ2-1, with 7 bases matching TRBD1. Germline V gene data show CDR1 as LGHDT and CDR2 as YNNKEL (reference sequence). The V segment lost 0 bases and the J segment 2 bases; nucleotides outside the gene matches: 1. The CDR3 is made up of 15 amino acids. The CDR3 bases are TGTGCCAGCAGCCAAGAGGGACAGCCCTACAATGAGCAGTTCTTC. Translation: CASSQEGQPYNEQFF.

This clonotype has just one count. The chain recombines TRBV20-1 with TRBJ1-1; TRBD1 aligns across 8 bases. CDR1 DFQATT and CDR2 SNEGSKA come from the germline V gene (reference sequence). The junction had 7 bases not matched to a gene; V was cut back by 3 bases and J by 10 bases. This CDR3 comprises 12 residues. The CDR3 region has the DNA TGCAGTGCTAGGGGCAGGGGGCTTGTAGCTTTCTTT. It translates to CSARGRGLVAFF.

This chain connects TRBV29-1 to TRBJ1-4; 10 nucleotides align to TRBD1. Trimming cost V 6 bases and J 10 bases; bases outside gene matches: 2. The CDR3 is 11 residues long. Germline V gives CDR1 SQVTM, CDR2 ANQGSEA. Written as DNA, the CDR3 is TGCAGCGTCGGGGACAGGGGAAAACTGTTTTTT. Translated: CSVGDRGKLFF.

The chain recombines TRBV7-8 with TRBJ2-1; D remains unclear. The V gene's germline CDR1 is SGHVS and CDR2 FQNEAQ. This CDR3 has 14 residues. Trimming took off 1 base at V and 6 bases at J, with 10 bases between the two ends. The CDR3, as DNA: TGTGCCAGCAGCTTAGTTCCAGCCGCCAATGAGCAGTTCTTC. Translated: CASSLVPAANEQFF.

This clonotype occurred a few times. Written as DNA, the CDR3 is TGTGCCACCAGTGATCCAGGGGGCCCAGATACGCAGTATTTT. Protein sequence: CATSDPGGPDTQYF. The chain combines TRBV24-1 with TRBJ2-3; 8 positions match TRBD1. The ends lost 3 bases at V and 4 bases at J; junction bases unmatched: 2. CDR3 size: 14 residues. Germline V gives CDR1 KGHDR, CDR2 SFDVKD.

CDR3: CASSPGHVVYEQYF. As DNA, the CDR3 is TGTGCCAGCAGTCCGGGACATGTGGTCTACGAGCAGTACTTC. The rearrangement uses TRBV12-3 or TRBV12-4 and TRBJ2-7, with D tentatively TRBD1 (6 bases). The length of the CDR3 is 14 residues. V was pared by 5 bases and J by 3 bases, with 14 bases between.

The chain links TRBV18 to TRBJ2-7; 7 bases map to TRBD1. V trimming: 5 bases; J trimming: 6 bases; junction bases outside the gene matches: 7. The CDR3 totals 13 residues. The germline CDR1 and CDR2 sequences are KGHSH and LQKENI. CDR3 region: CASSRDSGAEQYF. In nucleotides, the CDR3 is TGTGCCAGCTCAAGGGACAGCGGTGCCGAGCAGTACTTC.

The rearrangement links TRBV7-2 to TRBJ2-7; 9 bases align to TRBD1. CDR1 and CDR2 (germline): SGHTA, FQGNSA. V shed 1 base and J 6 bases; nucleotides not matched to a gene: 10. The CDR3 is made up of 16 amino acids. DNA for the CDR3: TGTGCCAGCAGCTTAGGGGGACAGGGTAGTTCTTCCGAGCAGTACTTC. This translates into CASSLGGQGSSSEQYF. Filled out from reference TRBV7-2 and TRBJ2-7, the complete variable domain reads GAGVSQSPSNKVTEKGKDVELRCDPISGHTALYWYRQSLGQGLEFLIYFQGNSAPDKSGLPSDRFSAERTGGSVSTLTIQRTQQEDSAVYLCASSLGGQGSSSEQYFGPGTRLTVT.

A single count supports this clonotype. This sequence joins TRBV29-1 and TRBJ2-5; D is unclear. Germline V gene data show CDR1 as SQVTM and CDR2 as ANQGSEA. The length of the CDR3 is 12 residues. Trimming took 4 bases from V and 7 from J, leaving 13 bases between them. The CDR3 loop is CSVGLGLRTQYF. In DNA, the CDR3 is TGCAGCGTTGGGTTGGGCCTCCGGACCCAGTACTTC.

The chain recombines TRBV29-1 with TRBJ1-1; D is possibly TRBD1 (5 bases). Looked up from germline, CDR1 is SQVTM and CDR2 is ANQGSEA. This CDR3 has 13 amino acids. V was trimmed by 7 bases and J by 6 bases, leaving 18 bases between them. The CDR3, as DNA: TGCAGCGCGGGGGAGGGCCGGGTCTCTGAAGCTTTCTTT. It encodes CSAGEGRVSEAFF.

The chain is built from TRBV7-9 and TRBJ2-7, with unresolved D. The CDR3 length is 13 residues. The V end lost 4 bases, the J end lost 3 bases, and 10 bases lay between the germline ends. The germline V gene has CDR1 SEHNR and CDR2 FQNEAQ (reference sequence). CDR3 region: CASSSSTDYEQYF. CDR3 nucleotides: TGTGCCAGCAGCTCCTCCACAGACTACGAGCAGTACTTC.

The chain is built from TRBV9 and TRBJ1-1; no clear D gene. Germline V gene sequence: CDR1 SGDLS, CDR2 YYNGEE. This CDR3 comprises 15 residues. Trimming removed 5 bases at V and 2 bases at J, with 16 bases between. CDR3 residues: CASSPSFPLNTEAFF. As DNA, the CDR3 is TGTGCCAGCAGTCCCTCCTTCCCGCTCAACACTGAAGCTTTCTTT.

The chain uses TRBV4-1 and TRBJ1-2; no definite D call. CDR3 length equals 17 residues. The germline CDR1 and CDR2 sequences are MGHRA and YSYEKL. V shed 0 bases and J shed 5 bases, with 19 bases lying between them. The DNA for the CDR3 is TGCGCCAGCAGCCAAGATCAGTCAGGAGTCTTCCCTTATGGCTACACCTTC. This gives the protein CASSQDQSGVFPYGYTF.

V is TRBV19 and J is TRBJ1-2; D ambiguous. V was cut by 1 base and J by 3 bases, with 6 bases left in between. The CDR3 totals 13 residues. Germline V lookup: CDR1 LNHDA, CDR2 SQIVND (reference sequence). The CDR3 sequence: CASSIGLDYGYTF. The DNA for the CDR3 is TGTGCCAGTAGTATAGGACTCGACTATGGCTACACCTTC.

V is TRBV9 and J is TRBJ2-3, with 7 bases identical to TRBD2. The CDR3 is 14 amino acids. V was clipped by 0 bases and J by 5 bases; unmatched bases: 3. Germline CDR1 is SGDLS and CDR2 is YYNGEE. Written as DNA, the CDR3 is TGTGCCAGCAGCGTAGGGGCGGGGGAAGATACGCAGTATTTT. Its protein is CASSVGAGEDTQYF.

The chain links TRBV21-1 to TRBJ2-3; the table names TRBD2, a call not compared with the DNA. TRBV21-1 is termed a pseudogene. This CDR3 spans 15 amino acids. The CDR3: CASSRGGLEVDTQYF. As DNA, the CDR3 is TGTGCCAGCAGCCGCGGGGGGCTGGAGGTGGATACGCAGTATTTT.

The chain joins TRBV24-1 to TRBJ2-5; 10 bases fit TRBD2. Germline-derived CDR1 and CDR2 are KGHDR and SFDVKD. This CDR3 spans 15 amino acids. J lost 5 bases, V lost 4 bases, and 6 bases had no gene match. The CDR3 region has the DNA TGTGCCACCAGTGACCCGACTAGCGGGCTGGAGACCCAGTACTTC. It translates to CATSDPTSGLETQYF.